A selection of T cell receptor beta chains follows, all from one sample in a study of CD8+ T cells in alopecia areata. Libraries were prepared by immunoSEQ multiplex PCR; TCRdb keeps only in-frame clonotypes and omits some of them. This table holds 150,000 to 200,000 clones, roughly 50% found once. Sequenced here: CD4+ T cells sorted from blood, sampled at week 24, from a patient treated with tofacitinib. These receptors were taken from a human donor with alopecia areata. Each CDR3 is given with its conserved first and last residue. A D gene is named only where the DNA matches it firmly. The size field is filled for only some rows; it gives once, few, many or a size class.

j_gene | d_gene | len | v_gene | abundance | CDR3nt | CDR3aa
TRBJ2-1 | TRBD1 | 14 | TRBV7-8 | NA | TGTGCCAGCACTCGACAGGGTCTTTACAATGAGCAGTTCTTC | CASTRQGLYNEQFF
TRBJ1-6 | TRBD1 | 16 | TRBV5-4 | NA | TGTGCCAGCAGCTCCAACACAGGGGGCGTATATTCACCCCTCCACTTT | CASSSNTGGVYSPLHF
TRBJ2-3 | NA | 14 | TRBV4-1 | few | TGCGCCAGCAGCCCTCACACGGGCACAGATACGCAGTATTTT | CASSPHTGTDTQYF
TRBJ1-5 | NA | 14 | TRBV19 | NA | TGTGCCAGTAGTCTCGGACAGCGCAATCAGCCCCAGCATTTT | CASSLGQRNQPQHF
TRBJ1-3 | NA | 13 | TRBV5-1 | NA | TGCGCCAGCAGCTTGGACACTGGAAACACCATATATTTT | CASSLDTGNTIYF
TRBJ2-5 | NA | 12 | TRBV7-9 | few | TGTGCCAGCAGCCCCGACCAAGAGACCCAGTACTTC | CASSPDQETQYF
TRBJ2-3 | TRBD2 | 12 | TRBV19 | NA | TGTGCCACAGCGGGGGTACGAGGGACGCAGTATTTT | CATAGVRGTQYF
TRBJ2-5 | TRBD1 | 14 | TRBV2 | NA | TGTGCCAGCACTGGGACAGGGACCATAGAGACCCAGTACTTC | CASTGTGTIETQYF
TRBJ1-2 | NA | 13 | TRBV29-1 | once | TGCAGCGTTGGTGGGGCAGGACGCTATGGCTACACCTTC | CSVGGAGRYGYTF
TRBJ2-3 | TRBD2 | 16 | TRBV7-9 | NA | TGTGCCAGCAGCTTAGCGAGGACTAGCGGGGAAGATACGCAGTATTTT | CASSLARTSGEDTQYF
TRBJ2-1 | TRBD2 | 15 | TRBV10-3 | NA | TGTGCCAGCAGCGGGGACGGACTAACATACAATGAGCAGTTCTTC | CASSGDGLTYNEQFF
TRBJ2-3 | TRBD2 | 15 | TRBV5-1 | NA | TGCGCCAGCAGGATACTAGCGGGGGAGACAGATACGCAGTATTTT | CASRILAGETDTQYF
TRBJ1-6 | NA | 14 | TRBV4-2 | NA | TGTGCCAGCAGCCAAGCCCCCGATAATTCACCCCTCCACTTT | CASSQAPDNSPLHF
TRBJ2-2 | TRBD1 | 17 | TRBV7-2 | once | TGTGCCAGCAGCTTAGTAGTCGGGACAGGGGCCACCGGGGAGCTGTTTTTT | CASSLVVGTGATGELFF
TRBJ1-2 | NA | 15 | TRBV10-3 | NA | TGTGCCATCAGTGAGTCATCCGGGGCCGGGGATGGCTACACCTTC | CAISESSGAGDGYTF
TRBJ1-1 | TRBD1 | 13 | TRBV5-1 | NA | TGCGCCAGCACCAACAGGGGTAACACTGAAGCTTTCTTT | CASTNRGNTEAFF
TRBJ2-1 | NA | 14 | TRBV5-1 | NA | TGCGCCAGCAGCCCACGCGGATCCTACAATGAGCAGTTCTTC | CASSPRGSYNEQFF
TRBJ2-7 | NA | 12 | TRBV29-1 | NA | TGCAGCGTTGGGTTCAGGGGTTACGAGCAGTACTTC | CSVGFRGYEQYF
TRBJ2-1 | TRBD2 | 19 | TRBV15 | NA | TGTGCCACCAGCAGAGTCAGGACAGCCGGGACTAGAGACCACAATGAGCAGTTCTTC | CATSRVRTAGTRDHNEQFF
TRBJ1-5 | NA | 13 | TRBV7-9 | NA | TGTGCCAGCAGCTTAGCGCTTGGTCAGCCCCAGCATTTT | CASSLALGQPQHF
TRBJ2-7 | TRBD2 | 19 | TRBV4-3 | NA | TGCGCCAGCAGCCTACTCCCCTCGTCTCGGGAGGGAAGCTCCTACGAGCAGTACTTC | CASSLLPSSREGSSYEQYF
TRBJ2-2 | NA | 18 | TRBV11-2 | once | TGTGCCAGCAGCTTAGTACCCAGTACACGTATGAACACCGGGGAGCTGTTTTTT | CASSLVPSTRMNTGELFF
TRBJ2-4 | TRBD2 | 16 | TRBV5-1 | NA | TGCGCCAGCAGCCTACTAGCGGGGGAGACCAAAAACATTCAGTACTTC | CASSLLAGETKNIQYF
TRBJ2-1 | TRBD1 | 14 | TRBV30 | NA | TGTGCCTGGAGTATAGGGACAGCTCACAATGAGCAGTTCTTC | CAWSIGTAHNEQFF
TRBJ2-3 | NA | 14 | TRBV19 | NA | TGTGCCAGTAGTACAGGGATTTCGACAGATACGCAGTATTTT | CASSTGISTDTQYF
TRBJ1-2 | TRBD1 | 13 | TRBV7-2 | many | TGTGCCAGCAGCTTAGCTGGACAGGGTGGCTACACCTTC | CASSLAGQGGYTF
TRBJ1-3 | NA | 16 | TRBV5-5 | NA | TGTGCCAGCAGCGGTCTCAGGGAGAGGACTGGAAACACCATATATTTT | CASSGLRERTGNTIYF
TRBJ2-1 | NA | 14 | TRBV7-2 | NA | TGTGCCAGCAGCTTACAAAGGACAGACAATGAGCAGTTCTTC | CASSLQRTDNEQFF
TRBJ2-3 | NA | 13 | TRBV7-2 | few | TGTGCCAGCAGCCCGAGGACCACAGATACGCAGTATTTT | CASSPRTTDTQYF
TRBJ2-7 | NA | 11 | TRBV28 | NA | TGTGCCAGCAGTTCGCGATACGAGCAGTACTTC | CASSSRYEQYF
TRBJ2-3 | NA | 14 | TRBV2 | NA | TGTGCCAGCGCAGCCGGGGCCAGCACAGATACGCAGTATTTT | CASAAGASTDTQYF